This T cell receptor (beta chain) is drawn from a study of cytomegalovirus exposure and HLA in healthy donors. Findings and caveats of the study: Whilst most TCR sequences proved rare, a subset of public TCRs occurred across many donors.

The study ran its PCR with 60 Vbeta and 13 Jbeta primers. Profiling relied on immunoSEQ multiplex PCR, and the TCRdb table lists in-frame clones only, not all of them. This sample contains around 200,000 clones. As regards this clone: Its specificity is not known.

Source material: PBMCs. The clonotype was recovered from a woman younger than 45 in good health and CMV-seropositive.

CDR3 sequence: CASSLVQTGSYGYTF. The CDR3 DNA reads as TGTGCCAGCAGCTTAGTGCAGACAGGGTCCTATGGCTACACCTTC. This rearrangement joins TRBV7-2 to TRBJ1-2; 7 bases are shared with TRBD1. V lost 1 base, J lost 4 bases, and 6 bases stayed unmatched. The CDR3 contains 15 residues. From germline, CDR1 is SGHTA and CDR2 FQGNSA.